This record concerns one T cell receptor (beta chain) sequence. It lacks a known antigen. Base-call qualities are not available, and no considerably larger clone is one nucleotide away. Receptor amplification or capture employed the immunoSEQ multiplex PCR assay. DNA from the CD4+ T cells that had been cultured and isolated underwent TCR beta CDR3 sequencing. In the original analysis: The analysis removed non-productive TCR sequences, trimmed reads to the CDR3 region, and retained only CDR3s that were 7 or more amino acids long. Antigen-specific clonotypes were identified using the MANAFEST web app by comparison of expansion in peptide wells against reference cultures. To be called positive, a clone needed expansion at FDR<0.05 compared with the reference and with all other wells, an odds ratio greater than 5, and a frequency greater than 0.1% in two replicate wells. A clonotype was defined as cross-reactive if the clonotype was significantly expanded both in SARS-CoV-2 spike wells and in at least one common cold coronavirus spike condition. Levenshtein distance calculated with the stringdist R package was used to assess CDR3 similarity, and unrooted trees were constructed with ape in R 3.6.1. The clones in this table, taken by TCRdb from immuneACCESS, are in-frame only. Not every clone is retained; where verified, under half of the shortfall comes from an unresolved V gene, and the cause of the rest is unknown. V, J and clone size are taken as reported in that table, and D and trimming were inferred from the DNA itself. Across this sample there are nearly 45,000 clones, with around 70% seen only once. More than 30% of the sample lies in the top ten.

The sample originates from a study of vaccination effects on CD4 cells after COVID-19 (dated by TCRdb to between 2021 and 2024). Study-level background: Each participant received two doses of an mRNA SARS-CoV-2 vaccine, either BNT162b2 or mRNA-1273. Altogether, around eleven COVID-19 convalescent patients and 4 SARS-CoV-2-naive healthy vaccine recipients made up the full study. SARS-CoV-2 spike-specific CD4+ TCR repertoires from before and after mRNA vaccination were compared in COVID-19 convalescent patients and in infection-naive vaccine recipients. Pre-vaccine samples were collected from a couple of convalescent patients 16 days and one week before the first dose, corresponding to 142 and 148 days after COVID-19 diagnosis. The Oncomine TCR Beta short-read assay on an Illumina iSeq 100 was used to sequence cultures from other donors in the study.

Findings and caveats that apply to the study as a whole: In convalescent patients, the post-vaccine spike-reactive repertoire consisted mainly of new vaccine-induced clones, largely distinct from infection-induced clones. Only a small number of convalescent patients were included, and no early post-infection timepoints were available, which limited the study. Marked clonal contraction was observed in both infection-induced and vaccine-induced clones at late post-vaccination timepoints, consistent with waning T cell responses.

In the ViraFEST assay, PBMC were stimulated with viral peptide pools, and TCR sequencing was then used to find antigen-specific CD4+ T cell clonotypes based on their expansion. After around ten days of culture, CD4+ T cells were isolated with the EasySep CD4+ T cell isolation kit. PCR-confirmed SARS-CoV-2 infection had occurred in convalescent patients between March and December 2020, before the Alpha, Beta and Delta variants emerged in the United States. Two million PBMC per well were cultured in IMDM with roughly 5% human AB serum, 10 IU/ml IL-2 and gentamicin, plus 10 ug/ml peptides. Half of the culture medium was replaced with fresh IL-2-containing medium on days 3 and 7. Unless noted otherwise, every peptide stimulation condition was grown in triplicate wells. Using Ficoll-Paque Plus gradient centrifugation, PBMC were separated from whole blood and then either used fresh or cryopreserved at -140C. The QIAamp micro DNA kit was used to extract genomic DNA from the cultured CD4+ T cells.

This sequence originates from a human donor who had a prior SARS-CoV-2 infection. The specimen was CD4+ T cells from PBMCs cultured with a peptide pool, collected before COVID-19 vaccination.

The CDR3 in this case is CASSPSLADTQYF. At the DNA level, the sequence is TGTGCCAGCAGCCCTAGCCTAGCAGATACGCAGTATTTT. This sequence uses TRBV11-1 and TRBJ2-3; possibly the D gene is TRBD2, per 5 matching bases. CDR3 length: 13 amino acids, cysteine to phenylalanine. Only the CDR3 DNA stays, 39 bases, in frame from base 1. Looking up the germline V gene (reference sequence) yields CDR1 SGHAT and CDR2 FQDESV. At the junction V is shortened by 5 bases and J by 4 bases, with 10 bases in between.